Listed below are T cell receptor beta chains from one sample, sequenced in a study of CD8 T cells in Susac syndrome. A single record per CDR3 protein comes from TCRdb applying MiXCR to the immunoSEQ multiplex PCR reads. The sample has some 300,000 distinct CDR3 sequences, over 75% seen once. Sequenced input: CD8+ T cells from PBMCs. These receptors were collected from a human donor with multiple sclerosis. Both conserved end residues are part of each CDR3. Fields, in order: J gene, D gene, clone size, V gene, CDR3 DNA, CDR3 protein. D genes are given only for firm matches. Size values are once, few and many counts, or a class for expanded clones, and some rows have none.

J: TRBJ1-2
D: .
size: .
V: TRBV7-2
DNA: TGTGCCAGCAGCTTAGCGACGGTGAGCTATGGCTACACCTTC
CDR3: CASSLATVSYGYTF

J: TRBJ2-5
D: TRBD2
size: .
V: TRBV20-1
DNA: TGCAGTGCTAGGTTTTTTCGGACTAGCGGGAGATCTGCCCAGTACTTC
CDR3: CSARFFRTSGRSAQYF

J: TRBJ2-1
D: .
size: .
V: TRBV25-1
DNA: TGTGCCAGCTACGGGGGTGAGCAGTTCTTC
CDR3: CASYGGEQFF

J: TRBJ2-1
D: .
size: few
V: TRBV27
DNA: TGTGCCAGCGGGAAGGGCTCCTACAATGAGCAGTTCTTC
CDR3: CASGKGSYNEQFF

J: TRBJ2-1
D: .
size: .
V: TRBV5-6
DNA: TGTGCCAGCAGTCCGCCGCTCTCAGTCAGCTCCTACAATGAGCAGTTCTTC
CDR3: CASSPPLSVSSYNEQFF

J: TRBJ2-1
D: .
size: once
V: TRBV20-1
DNA: TGCAGTGCTAGAAGCGCTATTGGCGGGCACGAGCGGTTCTTC
CDR3: CSARSAIGGHERFF

J: TRBJ2-2
D: TRBD1
size: .
V: TRBV19
DNA: TGTGCCAGTAGTACCATGACAGGGCCCGGGGAGCTGTTTTTT
CDR3: CASSTMTGPGELFF

J: TRBJ1-1
D: .
size: .
V: TRBV5-4
DNA: TGTGCCAGCAGAATACTGACCGACACTGAAGCTTTCTTT
CDR3: CASRILTDTEAFF

J: TRBJ2-1
D: TRBD2
size: .
V: TRBV18
DNA: TGTGCCAGCTCACCCGAGGGACTAGTTACCTACAATGAGCAGTTCTTC
CDR3: CASSPEGLVTYNEQFF

J: TRBJ2-2
D: .
size: few
V: TRBV13
DNA: TGTGCCAGCTCAGAAGCGAACACCGGGGAGCTGTTTTTT
CDR3: CASSEANTGELFF

J: TRBJ2-1
D: TRBD2
size: .
V: TRBV7-2
DNA: TGTGCCAGCAGCTTAGTACCCTGGACTAGCTTTCTCTACAATGAGCAGTTCTTC
CDR3: CASSLVPWTSFLYNEQFF

J: TRBJ1-1
D: TRBD1
size: .
V: TRBV28
DNA: TGTGCCAGCAGTTTATATCACAGGGGACTGAACACTGAAGCTTTCTTT
CDR3: CASSLYHRGLNTEAFF

J: TRBJ1-1
D: TRBD1
size: .
V: TRBV27
DNA: TGTGCCAGCAGCCAGGACAGGGGCCCTGAAGCTTTCTTT
CDR3: CASSQDRGPEAFF

J: TRBJ2-2
D: TRBD1
size: .
V: TRBV6-4
DNA: TGTGCCAGCAGTGACGGACAGGGGGCTTTGACCGGGGAGCTGTTTTTT
CDR3: CASSDGQGALTGELFF

J: TRBJ2-7
D: TRBD1
size: once
V: TRBV30
DNA: TGTGCCTGGAGTCTCGGGACAGGTGTATCCTACGAGCAGTACTTC
CDR3: CAWSLGTGVSYEQYF

J: TRBJ2-1
D: TRBD1
size: .
V: TRBV7-8
DNA: TGTGCCAGCAGCTTAGTAAGAGGGACAGGGGAGCAGTTCTTC
CDR3: CASSLVRGTGEQFF

J: TRBJ1-4
D: .
size: .
V: TRBV7-9
DNA: TGTGCCAGCAGTTACCGGACTGGAACTAATGAAAAACTGTTTTTT
CDR3: CASSYRTGTNEKLFF

J: TRBJ1-4
D: TRBD1
size: .
V: TRBV27
DNA: TGTGCCAGCAGCGAGCGGGACAGTAATGAAAAACTGTTTTTT
CDR3: CASSERDSNEKLFF

J: TRBJ2-7
D: TRBD1
size: .
V: TRBV12-3/TRBV12-4
DNA: TGTGCCAGCAGTTTTGGGACAGGGCTTGACGAGCAGTACTTC
CDR3: CASSFGTGLDEQYF

J: TRBJ1-1
D: TRBD1
size: few
V: TRBV7-2
DNA: TGTGCCAGCAGCACCCGGACAGGGATGAACACTGAAGCTTTCTTT
CDR3: CASSTRTGMNTEAFF

J: TRBJ2-3
D: .
size: .
V: TRBV20-1
DNA: TGCGGTGCTAGAGATCCCCCGATAGAGGCAGATACGCAGTATTTT
CDR3: CGARDPPIEADTQYF

J: TRBJ2-1
D: TRBD2
size: .
V: TRBV5-1
DNA: TGCGCCAGCAGCTTGGGACTAGCGGGAGGACACAATGAGCAGTTCTTC
CDR3: CASSLGLAGGHNEQFF

J: TRBJ1-5
D: .
size: .
V: TRBV7-8
DNA: TGTGCCAGCAGCGAAAAAAGGGTTGGGAGACAGCCCCAGCATTTT
CDR3: CASSEKRVGRQPQHF

J: TRBJ2-1
D: TRBD2
size: .
V: TRBV29-1
DNA: TGCAGCGTCTCGGGACTAGCGGGGTACTACAATGAGCAGTTCTTC
CDR3: CSVSGLAGYYNEQFF

J: TRBJ2-1
D: .
size: .
V: TRBV10-3
DNA: TGTGCCATCAGTGAGTCCGACCACTTCTCTTACAATGAGCAGTTCTTC
CDR3: CAISESDHFSYNEQFF

J: TRBJ2-1
D: .
size: .
V: TRBV7-3
DNA: TGTGCCAGCAGCTTGAGGCAGGGGTTCTACAATGAGCAGTTCTTC
CDR3: CASSLRQGFYNEQFF

J: TRBJ1-1
D: .
size: .
V: TRBV4-3
DNA: TGCGCCAGCAGCCAAGATGACGGGGCTGGAACTGAAGCTTTCTTT
CDR3: CASSQDDGAGTEAFF

J: TRBJ1-2
D: TRBD1
size: few
V: TRBV28
DNA: TGTGCCAGCAGTTTAGGGCAGGGGGCTAACTATGGCTACACCTTC
CDR3: CASSLGQGANYGYTF

J: TRBJ2-2
D: .
size: .
V: TRBV7-9
DNA: TGTGCCAGCAGCGTTGACAGCCATAACACCGGGGAGCTGTTTTTT
CDR3: CASSVDSHNTGELFF

J: TRBJ2-3
D: TRBD2
size: .
V: TRBV7-2
DNA: TGTGCCAGCAGCACCGGACTAGCGATCGGGGCAGATACGCAGTATTTT
CDR3: CASSTGLAIGADTQYF

J: TRBJ1-1
D: .
size: .
V: TRBV7-9
DNA: TGTGCCAGCAACTTAGTACCCGACACTGAAGCTTTCTTT
CDR3: CASNLVPDTEAFF

J: TRBJ2-1
D: TRBD2
size: .
V: TRBV6-1
DNA: TGTGCCAGCAGTAGGGGACTAGCGGGACCCTACAATGAGCAGTTCTTC
CDR3: CASSRGLAGPYNEQFF

J: TRBJ2-2
D: TRBD2
size: .
V: TRBV29-1
DNA: TGCAGCCTACTAGCGGAGAACACCGGGGAGCTGTTTTTT
CDR3: CSLLAENTGELFF

J: TRBJ2-2
D: .
size: .
V: TRBV12-3/TRBV12-4
DNA: TGTGCCAGCAGTTTATACCAGGATTTTTCCGGGGAGCTGTTTTTT
CDR3: CASSLYQDFSGELFF

J: TRBJ2-2
D: TRBD1
size: once
V: TRBV28
DNA: TGTGCCAGCAGCGACAGGGGAAGGACCGGGGAGCTGTTTTTT
CDR3: CASSDRGRTGELFF

J: TRBJ2-7
D: .
size: .
V: TRBV6-2/TRBV6-3
DNA: TGTGCCAGCAGTTACGGGAAGATATCCTACGAGCAGTACTTC
CDR3: CASSYGKISYEQYF

J: TRBJ2-5
D: .
size: .
V: TRBV6-1
DNA: TGTGCCAGCAGTGAAGTAGTGAAGACCCAGTACTTC
CDR3: CASSEVVKTQYF

J: TRBJ2-6
D: .
size: few
V: TRBV4-1
DNA: TGCGCCAGCAGCCAAGGCCCCCCTGGTGGGGCCAACGTCCTGACTTTC
CDR3: CASSQGPPGGANVLTF

J: TRBJ1-2
D: .
size: .
V: TRBV19
DNA: TGTGCCAGTAGTCCCGACAGTTCCGCTCCCCTCTATGGCTACACCTTC
CDR3: CASSPDSSAPLYGYTF

J: TRBJ2-6
D: TRBD2
size: once
V: TRBV27
DNA: TGTGCCAGCAGTCGAACTAGCGGGAGCCCGTCCGGGGCCAACGTCCTGACTTTC
CDR3: CASSRTSGSPSGANVLTF

J: TRBJ2-2
D: TRBD2
size: .
V: TRBV24-1
DNA: TGTGCCACCAGTGAGCGACTAGCGGGAGTCACCGGGGAGCTGTTTTTT
CDR3: CATSERLAGVTGELFF

J: TRBJ2-3
D: .
size: .
V: TRBV7-2
DNA: TGTGCCAGCAGCTTACCCTTCACAGGGTCCAGGCCAAGCACAGATACGCAGTATTTT
CDR3: CASSLPFTGSRPSTDTQYF

J: TRBJ2-1
D: .
size: .
V: TRBV7-9
DNA: TGTGCCAGCAGCTTGGAAACGTACAATGAGCAGTTCTTC
CDR3: CASSLETYNEQFF

J: TRBJ2-7
D: .
size: once
V: TRBV30
DNA: TGTGCTCAAACAAGAGGCGGGCAATGGTACTTC
CDR3: CAQTRGGQWYF

J: TRBJ2-7
D: .
size: .
V: TRBV4-2
DNA: TGTGCCAGCAACCGTAGGGGATACGAGCAGTACTTC
CDR3: CASNRRGYEQYF

J: TRBJ2-7
D: .
size: .
V: TRBV7-8
DNA: TGTGCCAGCAGCTTAGCGATATTCCGGGACCAAAGCTCCTACGAGCAGTACTTC
CDR3: CASSLAIFRDQSSYEQYF

J: TRBJ1-2
D: TRBD1
size: .
V: TRBV7-9
DNA: TGTGCCAGCAGCGCATTGGACAGGGAAGGCTACACCTTC
CDR3: CASSALDREGYTF

J: TRBJ2-1
D: TRBD2
size: .
V: TRBV4-3
DNA: TGCGCCAGCAGCCAAGATCGACTAGCCTCCTACAATGAGCAGTTCTTC
CDR3: CASSQDRLASYNEQFF

J: TRBJ2-1
D: TRBD2
size: .
V: TRBV7-9
DNA: TGTGCCAGCAGCTTACCCCTAGCGGGAGTCTACAATGAGCAGTTCTTC
CDR3: CASSLPLAGVYNEQFF

J: TRBJ1-2
D: TRBD1
size: once
V: TRBV27
DNA: TGTGCCAGCAGGGACAGGGGTAGGGGCTACACCTTC
CDR3: CASRDRGRGYTF

J: TRBJ1-1
D: TRBD1
size: .
V: TRBV6-2/TRBV6-3
DNA: TGTGCCAGCAGAACAACGCGCGTAAGGGACAGTACGAACACTGAAGCTTTCTTT
CDR3: CASRTTRVRDSTNTEAFF

J: TRBJ2-7
D: TRBD2
size: .
V: TRBV29-1
DNA: TGCAGCGCTGGAGGTGGGACTATTGATCCCGACGAGCAGTACTTC
CDR3: CSAGGGTIDPDEQYF